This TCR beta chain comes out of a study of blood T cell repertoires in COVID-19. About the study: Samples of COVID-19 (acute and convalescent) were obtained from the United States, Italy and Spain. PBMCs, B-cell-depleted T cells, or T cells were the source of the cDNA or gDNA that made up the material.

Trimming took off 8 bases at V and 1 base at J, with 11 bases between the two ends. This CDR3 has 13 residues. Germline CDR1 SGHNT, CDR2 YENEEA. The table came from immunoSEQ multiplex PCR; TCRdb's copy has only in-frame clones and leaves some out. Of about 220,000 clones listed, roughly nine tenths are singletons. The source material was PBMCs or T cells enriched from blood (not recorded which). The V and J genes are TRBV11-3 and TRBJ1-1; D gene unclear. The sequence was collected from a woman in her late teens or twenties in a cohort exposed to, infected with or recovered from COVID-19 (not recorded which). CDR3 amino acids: CASGFGSNTEAFF. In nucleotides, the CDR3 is TGTGCCAGCGGTTTCGGGTCGAACACTGAAGCTTTCTTT.